A selection of T cell receptor beta chains follows, all from one sample in a study of CD8 T cells in Susac syndrome. Each CDR3 protein is one row after TCRdb ran MiXCR on the immunoSEQ multiplex PCR reads. The data hold 400,000 or so distinct CDR3 sequences, with approximately 89% observed a single time. Sequencing was performed on CD8+ T cells from PBMCs. The receptors come from a human donor with multiple sclerosis. Both conserved end residues are part of each CDR3. The order of the fields is V gene, J gene, D gene, clone size, CDR3 DNA, CDR3 protein. The D gene is left open where the match is weak. Clone sizes are given selectively: once, few, many, or a class where the clone is expanded.

V gene: TRBV28
J gene: TRBJ2-7
D gene: NA
clone size: NA
CDR3 DNA: TGTGCCAGCAGTTCCGTCGCCTACGGGGTCTACGAGCAGTACTTC
CDR3 protein: CASSSVAYGVYEQYF

V gene: TRBV29-1
J gene: TRBJ2-7
D gene: NA
clone size: NA
CDR3 DNA: TGCAGCGCTATTAGCGGTGAGGGGGACGAGCAGTACTTC
CDR3 protein: CSAISGEGDEQYF

V gene: TRBV6-1
J gene: TRBJ2-7
D gene: NA
clone size: NA
CDR3 DNA: TGTGCCAGCGAGGCGTTCGCGGTTAGCTCCTACGAGCAGTACTTC
CDR3 protein: CASEAFAVSSYEQYF

V gene: TRBV6-5
J gene: TRBJ2-1
D gene: TRBD2
clone size: NA
CDR3 DNA: TGTGCCAGCAGTTACTTTGGACTAGCGGAACTTAGCTCCTACAATGAGCAGTTCTTC
CDR3 protein: CASSYFGLAELSSYNEQFF

V gene: TRBV24-1
J gene: TRBJ2-3
D gene: TRBD1
clone size: NA
CDR3 DNA: TGTGCCACCAGTGAGCACAGGGGTGATACGCAGTATTTT
CDR3 protein: CATSEHRGDTQYF

V gene: TRBV10-3
J gene: TRBJ2-7
D gene: TRBD1
clone size: few
CDR3 DNA: TGTGCCATCAGTGAGTCGGACAGGGGCTTCGACGAGCAGTACTTC
CDR3 protein: CAISESDRGFDEQYF

V gene: TRBV24-1
J gene: TRBJ2-2
D gene: NA
clone size: NA
CDR3 DNA: TGTGCCACCAGTTCCGACACCGGGGAGCTGTTTTTT
CDR3 protein: CATSSDTGELFF

V gene: TRBV2
J gene: TRBJ2-1
D gene: NA
clone size: NA
CDR3 DNA: TGTGCCAGCAGTGACGGTAGCCAGGAAAACTACAATGAGCAGTTCTTC
CDR3 protein: CASSDGSQENYNEQFF

V gene: TRBV4-1
J gene: TRBJ2-3
D gene: NA
clone size: few
CDR3 DNA: TGCGCCAGCAGCCAAGATAACGTTTTGAGAGATACGCAGTATTTT
CDR3 protein: CASSQDNVLRDTQYF

V gene: TRBV27
J gene: TRBJ2-2
D gene: NA
clone size: NA
CDR3 DNA: TGTGCCAGCAGTTTACAAGGCGCCGGGGAGCTGTCTTTT
CDR3 protein: CASSLQGAGELSF

V gene: TRBV5-6
J gene: TRBJ1-1
D gene: NA
clone size: NA
CDR3 DNA: TGTGCCAGCAGCTTGGCGTCATACTTGTCCACTGAAGCTTTCTTT
CDR3 protein: CASSLASYLSTEAFF

V gene: TRBV7-9
J gene: TRBJ2-3
D gene: TRBD1
clone size: NA
CDR3 DNA: TGTGCCAGCAGCCCACCGACAGGGGTTTCCACAGATACGCAGTATTTT
CDR3 protein: CASSPPTGVSTDTQYF

V gene: TRBV7-2
J gene: TRBJ2-3
D gene: TRBD2
clone size: NA
CDR3 DNA: TGTGCCAGCAGCTTTAGCGGGGGGGACACAGATACGCAGTATTTT
CDR3 protein: CASSFSGGDTDTQYF

V gene: TRBV27
J gene: TRBJ1-1
D gene: TRBD1
clone size: NA
CDR3 DNA: TGTGCCAGCAACTGGGGCATGAAGGGACAGAGTGAAGCTTTCTTT
CDR3 protein: CASNWGMKGQSEAFF

V gene: TRBV12-5
J gene: TRBJ2-1
D gene: NA
clone size: NA
CDR3 DNA: TGTGCTAGTGGTTTGGTAAGTGGGGCACACTACAATGAGCAGTTCTTC
CDR3 protein: CASGLVSGAHYNEQFF

V gene: TRBV7-6
J gene: TRBJ2-3
D gene: NA
clone size: NA
CDR3 DNA: TGTGCCAGCAGCTTAGAGTTTGATGGCGGACGGTCTCAGTATTTT
CDR3 protein: CASSLEFDGGRSQYF

V gene: TRBV15
J gene: TRBJ2-7
D gene: TRBD1
clone size: NA
CDR3 DNA: TGTGCCACCAGCAGAGATGGGACAGCTTCCTACGAGCAGTACTTC
CDR3 protein: CATSRDGTASYEQYF

V gene: TRBV29-1
J gene: TRBJ1-1
D gene: NA
clone size: NA
CDR3 DNA: TGCAGCGCCAAGAATTGGGGGGTCCTGAACACTGAAGCTTTCTTT
CDR3 protein: CSAKNWGVLNTEAFF

V gene: TRBV4-1
J gene: TRBJ1-2
D gene: NA
clone size: NA
CDR3 DNA: TGCGCCAGCAGCCAAGGTACCCCACCGGACTATGGCTACACCTTC
CDR3 protein: CASSQGTPPDYGYTF

V gene: TRBV20-1
J gene: TRBJ2-5
D gene: TRBD2
clone size: NA
CDR3 DNA: TGCAGTGCTAGCCCTCAGCGGGAGGAGAAAGAGACCCAGTACTTC
CDR3 protein: CSASPQREEKETQYF

V gene: TRBV10-3
J gene: TRBJ1-1
D gene: NA
clone size: NA
CDR3 DNA: TGTGCCATCAGGGGTCTCGAGGACATGAACACTGAAGCTTTCTTT
CDR3 protein: CAIRGLEDMNTEAFF

V gene: TRBV27
J gene: TRBJ2-7
D gene: NA
clone size: NA
CDR3 DNA: TGTGCCAGCAGTTTATCTGGGACACAATACAGGGTTCAGGGAACCTACGAGCAGTACTTC
CDR3 protein: CASSLSGTQYRVQGTYEQYF

V gene: TRBV12-3/TRBV12-4
J gene: TRBJ1-1
D gene: NA
clone size: NA
CDR3 DNA: TGTGCCAGCAACGGCGGGGCCCTGAGTACTGAAGCTTTCTTT
CDR3 protein: CASNGGALSTEAFF

V gene: TRBV4-1
J gene: TRBJ2-2
D gene: NA
clone size: NA
CDR3 DNA: TGCGCCAGCAGCCAAGGTGCGTCTGGACGGTCCGGGGAGCTGTTTTTT
CDR3 protein: CASSQGASGRSGELFF

V gene: TRBV14
J gene: TRBJ2-1
D gene: NA
clone size: NA
CDR3 DNA: TGTGCCACCAGGGGCCACGACTACAATGAGCAGTTCTTC
CDR3 protein: CATRGHDYNEQFF

V gene: TRBV20-1
J gene: TRBJ2-3
D gene: TRBD2
clone size: NA
CDR3 DNA: TGCAGTGCTAGAGACCTAGCGGGAGCAGATACGCAGTATTTT
CDR3 protein: CSARDLAGADTQYF

V gene: TRBV6-2/TRBV6-3
J gene: TRBJ2-7
D gene: NA
clone size: NA
CDR3 DNA: TGTGCCAGCAGTTACCCGCCTTTGGGACTCGGGCGGACCTACGAGCAGTACTTC
CDR3 protein: CASSYPPLGLGRTYEQYF

V gene: TRBV5-1
J gene: TRBJ1-1
D gene: NA
clone size: NA
CDR3 DNA: TGCGCCAGCAGCCGAGACACCGGACTCTGGGAAGCTTTCTTT
CDR3 protein: CASSRDTGLWEAFF

V gene: TRBV3-1
J gene: TRBJ2-7
D gene: TRBD2
clone size: NA
CDR3 DNA: TGTGCCAGCAGCAAAGATACTAGCGGGTTCTCCTACGAGCAGTACTTC
CDR3 protein: CASSKDTSGFSYEQYF

V gene: TRBV29-1
J gene: TRBJ2-3
D gene: NA
clone size: NA
CDR3 DNA: TGCAGCGTCGAGGGCAGGTGGCGGGATACGCAGTATTTT
CDR3 protein: CSVEGRWRDTQYF

V gene: TRBV28
J gene: TRBJ2-5
D gene: TRBD2
clone size: NA
CDR3 DNA: TGTGCCAGCAGTAGGGGCCTAGCGGATATTTGGGCCCAGTACTTC
CDR3 protein: CASSRGLADIWAQYF

V gene: TRBV3-1
J gene: TRBJ1-1
D gene: NA
clone size: NA
CDR3 DNA: TGTGCCAGCAGCCAAGAGTCAATACCCACAGGGACCTTGCTTGAAGCTTTCTTT
CDR3 protein: CASSQESIPTGTLLEAFF

V gene: TRBV15
J gene: TRBJ2-1
D gene: TRBD1
clone size: NA
CDR3 DNA: TGTGCCACCAGCAGAGAGCCCTCGACAGGGCCCTACTACAATGAGCAGTTCTTC
CDR3 protein: CATSREPSTGPYYNEQFF

V gene: TRBV7-2
J gene: TRBJ2-1
D gene: TRBD2
clone size: NA
CDR3 DNA: TGTGCCAGCAGCTTAGATTGGTCTAGCGGGCGCGGCTCCTACAATGAGCAGTTCTTC
CDR3 protein: CASSLDWSSGRGSYNEQFF

V gene: TRBV12-3/TRBV12-4
J gene: TRBJ2-5
D gene: TRBD1
clone size: NA
CDR3 DNA: TGTGCCAGCAGTTTAGGGACAGGGCAACAAGAGACCCAGTACTTC
CDR3 protein: CASSLGTGQQETQYF

V gene: TRBV7-8
J gene: TRBJ2-7
D gene: NA
clone size: NA
CDR3 DNA: TGTGCCAGCAGCCCCGGGGAGGAGTCGTCGAACTACGAGCAGTACTTC
CDR3 protein: CASSPGEESSNYEQYF

V gene: TRBV5-4
J gene: TRBJ2-5
D gene: NA
clone size: NA
CDR3 DNA: TGTGCCAGCAGCTTGGTGCAGGGTATCCCAGAGACCCAGTACTTC
CDR3 protein: CASSLVQGIPETQYF

V gene: TRBV20-1
J gene: TRBJ1-2
D gene: NA
clone size: NA
CDR3 DNA: TGCAGTGCTAGAGATCCGATAGGGCTACTCTATGGCTACACCTTC
CDR3 protein: CSARDPIGLLYGYTF

V gene: TRBV3-1
J gene: TRBJ1-2
D gene: NA
clone size: NA
CDR3 DNA: TGTGCCAGCAGCCAAGGTTTGGATAGCGTGGGCTACACCTTC
CDR3 protein: CASSQGLDSVGYTF

V gene: TRBV30
J gene: TRBJ2-7
D gene: TRBD2
clone size: once
CDR3 DNA: TGTGCCGGGGGGGTTGAGAACTACGAGCAGTACTTC
CDR3 protein: CAGGVENYEQYF

V gene: TRBV16
J gene: TRBJ2-1
D gene: TRBD1
clone size: NA
CDR3 DNA: TGTGCCAGCAGCAGCGGACAGGGCCGCGACAATGAGCAGTTCTTC
CDR3 protein: CASSSGQGRDNEQFF

V gene: TRBV20-1
J gene: TRBJ2-1
D gene: NA
clone size: NA
CDR3 DNA: TGCAGTGCTAGGGGGGCCAGCGTTCTATACAATGAGCAGTTCTTC
CDR3 protein: CSARGASVLYNEQFF

V gene: TRBV20-1
J gene: TRBJ1-3
D gene: TRBD1
clone size: NA
CDR3 DNA: TGCAGTGCTAGAGGAGCAGCCCATCCTGACAGGGACGGAAACACCATATATTTT
CDR3 protein: CSARGAAHPDRDGNTIYF

V gene: TRBV30
J gene: TRBJ1-1
D gene: NA
clone size: NA
CDR3 DNA: TGTGCCTGGACGGGGGGGGCTCAAGGTGAAGCTTTCTTT
CDR3 protein: CAWTGGAQGEAFF

V gene: TRBV6-5
J gene: TRBJ2-2
D gene: NA
clone size: few
CDR3 DNA: TGTGCCAGCAGTTACTCAGTAGGTCCCGGGGAGCTGTTTTTT
CDR3 protein: CASSYSVGPGELFF

V gene: TRBV12-3/TRBV12-4
J gene: TRBJ2-7
D gene: TRBD2
clone size: few
CDR3 DNA: TGTGCCAGCAGTTTGACTAGCTCCGAGCAGTACTTC
CDR3 protein: CASSLTSSEQYF

V gene: TRBV4-1
J gene: TRBJ2-5
D gene: TRBD2
clone size: NA
CDR3 DNA: TGCGCCAGCAAATCCTCAACAGGTAGCGGGGAGACCCAGTACTTC
CDR3 protein: CASKSSTGSGETQYF

V gene: TRBV6-5
J gene: TRBJ1-1
D gene: NA
clone size: once
CDR3 DNA: TGTGCCAGCAGTTCCCAGGATTACACTGAAGCTTTCTTT
CDR3 protein: CASSSQDYTEAFF

V gene: TRBV5-6
J gene: TRBJ2-7
D gene: NA
clone size: NA
CDR3 DNA: TGTGCCAGCAGCACAGTTTCATGGGAGCAGTACTTC
CDR3 protein: CASSTVSWEQYF

V gene: TRBV30
J gene: TRBJ1-1
D gene: NA
clone size: NA
CDR3 DNA: TGTGCCTGGAGTCAGGGGAGCACTGAAGCTTTCTTT
CDR3 protein: CAWSQGSTEAFF

V gene: TRBV6-5
J gene: TRBJ2-7
D gene: NA
clone size: NA
CDR3 DNA: TGTGCCAGCAGTTACCGGAACGAGCAGTACTTC
CDR3 protein: CASSYRNEQYF

V gene: TRBV5-1
J gene: TRBJ2-7
D gene: NA
clone size: NA
CDR3 DNA: TGCGCCAGCAGCTTGGCGCAGGCTGGTACACCCTACGAGCAGTACTTC
CDR3 protein: CASSLAQAGTPYEQYF

V gene: TRBV20-1
J gene: TRBJ2-7
D gene: TRBD1
clone size: NA
CDR3 DNA: TGCAGTGCAATGAACCCCGGGACAGGGGCCTACGAGCAGTACTTC
CDR3 protein: CSAMNPGTGAYEQYF

V gene: TRBV29-1
J gene: TRBJ1-1
D gene: NA
clone size: NA
CDR3 DNA: TGCAGCGGGAAGGACAGCATGAACACTGAAGCTTTCTTT
CDR3 protein: CSGKDSMNTEAFF